Below, 11 T cell receptor beta chains from the same sample are listed, as sequenced in a study of T-cell reconstitution after alpha-beta-depleted transplantation in children. Library preparation (for TCRbeta) was performed with unique molecular identifiers. TCRdb re-derived calls from the PCR reads in MiXCR, one entry per CDR3 protein. Here the sample spans about 420,000 distinct CDR3 sequences, about 16% being singletons. This specimen was PBMCs, mostly from graft donor cells, taken 360 days after TCRalphabeta/CD19-depleted stem cell transplant. The receptors stem from a boy less than two years old who had a stem cell transplant for Wiskott-Aldrich syndrome, so the T cells may come from the graft donor.

Ten or more counts support this clonotype. The CDR3 is CASSLLGTEAFF. CDR3 DNA sequence: TGTGCCAGCAGTTTACTGGGGACTGAAGCTTTCTTT. The chain couples TRBV6-6 to TRBJ1-1; D is uncertain. The germline CDR1 and CDR2 sequences are MNHNY and SVGAGI (reference sequence). The V gene lost 4 bases and the J gene lost 5 bases, with 8 bases spanning the gap. CDR3 length equals 12 residues.

This rearrangement joins TRBV2 to TRBJ1-4, with D unresolved. The germline CDR1 and CDR2 sequences are SNHLY and FYNNEI. Between the trimmed V and J ends, which lost 3 bases and 2 bases, there was a span of 10 bases. CDR3 size: 15 residues. The CDR3 here is CASSEARQTNEKLFF. CDR3 in DNA: TGTGCCAGCAGTGAGGCTCGGCAGACTAATGAAAAACTGTTTTTT.

The chain carries TRBV29-1 and TRBJ2-5, with 9 bases matching TRBD2. This CDR3 has 17 amino acids. Germline V gene data show CDR1 as SQVTM and CDR2 as ANQGSEA. V was clipped by 4 bases and J by 1 base; unmatched bases: 13. The CDR3 sequence: CSVVERGASILQETQYF. CDR3 DNA sequence: TGCAGCGTTGTGGAGCGGGGGGCCTCTATACTCCAAGAGACCCAGTACTTC.

This clonotype was detected many times. V is TRBV6-4 and J is TRBJ2-7; the match to TRBD2 covers 7 bases. CDR1 is MRHNA and CDR2 is SNTAGT in the germline V gene. Trimming took 2 bases from V and 4 from J; bases not matched to a gene: 11. This CDR3 contains 16 residues. CDR3 loop: CASSDRPSGLHYEQYF. CDR3 coding DNA: TGTGCCAGCAGTGACCGGCCTAGCGGCCTACATTACGAGCAGTACTTC.

V gene TRBV5-1 combines with J gene TRBJ2-6; tentative D call: TRBD1 (5 bases). V lost 3 bases and J lost 4, with 11 bases in between. This CDR3 is built from 15 residues. Germline loops: CDR1 SGHRS, CDR2 YFSETQ. CDR3 protein: CASSSYRTGANVLTF. In DNA form, the CDR3 reads TGCGCCAGCAGCTCCTACAGGACAGGGGCCAACGTCCTGACTTTC.

The chain has TRBV30 and TRBJ2-7; D gene unclear. CDR1 is GTSNPN and CDR2 is SVGIG in the germline V gene (reference sequence). The CDR3 has 13 residues. Trimming took off 0 bases at V and 4 bases at J, with 10 bases between the two ends. CDR3 region: CAWSVAKSYEQYF. CDR3 nucleotides: TGTGCCTGGAGTGTCGCAAAGAGTTACGAGCAGTACTTC.

The chain joins TRBV20-1 to TRBJ2-5; TRBD1 matches 9 bases. V dropped 5 bases and J dropped 6; count of bases not matched to a gene: 4. The length of the CDR3 is 12 residues. Germline V gene lookup returns CDR1 DFQATT and CDR2 SNEGSKA (reference sequence). CDR3 bases: TGCAGTGCTCACAGGGGGCCGAAGACCCAGTACTTC. This encodes CSAHRGPKTQYF.

This clonotype was counted between two and nine times. Here the CDR3 reads CASRPRPARQGGETQYF. The CDR3 DNA follows: TGTGCCAGCAGACCACGACCCGCACGACAGGGTGGGGAGACCCAGTACTTC. This rearrangement joins TRBV12-3 or TRBV12-4 to TRBJ2-5, with 7 bases that match TRBD1. The trim removed 6 bases at V and 5 bases at J, leaving 18 bases unmatched. The CDR3 covers 17 residues.

This clonotype was counted ten times or more. The chain carries TRBV5-4 and TRBJ2-3; TRBD2 is a possible D gene (5 bases). Trimming cost V 1 base and J 5 bases, with 11 bases left between them. This CDR3 has 14 residues. Germline V gives CDR1 SGHNT, CDR2 YYREEE (reference sequence). CDR3 nucleotides: TGTGCCAGCAGCTTGTTCGGGGTTGAAGATACGCAGTATTTT. Protein sequence: CASSLFGVEDTQYF.

This clonotype was counted between two and nine times. The genes are TRBV2 and TRBJ2-7; 7 bases are shared with TRBD1. V lost 6 bases to trimming and J lost 6 bases; unmatched junction nucleotides: 5. The length of the CDR3 is 12 residues. Germline V gives CDR1 SNHLY, CDR2 FYNNEI. In nucleotides, the CDR3 is TGTGCCAGCAGCCTGACAGGGTTCGAGCAGTACTTC. Translation: CASSLTGFEQYF.

A few counts support this clonotype. The CDR3 sequence: CASSLSFGTGWYEQYF. CDR3 in DNA: TGTGCCAGCAGTTTAAGTTTCGGGACAGGGTGGTACGAGCAGTACTTC. The chain couples TRBV12-3 or TRBV12-4 to TRBJ2-7; 9 bases fit TRBD1. J was trimmed by 4 bases and V by 2 bases; bases with no gene match: 9. This CDR3 comprises 16 residues.